The 29 T cell receptor beta chains in this list originate from one sample, sequenced in a study of shared clonotypes between healthy human individuals. The data were produced by immunoSEQ multiplex PCR, yet TCRdb's version contains in-frame clones alone and is incomplete. The table includes about 640,000 clones, about two thirds detected once. Sequenced input: memory CD4+ T cells sorted from blood. The subset denotes: CD45RA-negative fraction. The receptors stem from a woman in her thirties in good health.

This chain links TRBV12-2 with TRBJ2-7; TRBD1, the table's D call, lacks a check against the DNA. TRBV12-2 is a pseudogene. The CDR3 is made up of 17 amino acids. The CDR3 DNA reads as TGTGCAAGTCGCTTAGGGGGAGTGGGACAGGGAGGTGAGGAGCAGTACTTC. Translating gives CASRLGGVGQGGEEQYF.

The chain joins TRBV5-1 to TRBJ1-2; D may be TRBD1 (5 bases). The CDR3 spans 14 residues. Trimming removed 0 bases at V and 3 bases at J, with 9 bases between. Looked up from germline, CDR1 is SGHRS and CDR2 is YFSETQ. This CDR3 reads CASSLAVRDYGYTF. The CDR3 nucleotides are TGCGCCAGCAGCTTGGCCGTCAGGGACTATGGCTACACCTTC.

In its sample, this clone was seen once. This chain uses TRBV7-9 with TRBJ2-7; D is unresolved. The CDR3 has 15 residues. V lost 4 bases and J 3 bases, leaving 16 bases between the germline ends. Germline V gene sequence: CDR1 SEHNR, CDR2 FQNEAQ (reference sequence). DNA for the CDR3: TGTGCCAGCAGCTCGGCCGGGCCTCCCCGCTACGAGCAGTACTTC. Translation gives CASSSAGPPRYEQYF.

This clone was seen a few times. The V call is TRBV27, the J call TRBJ1-2; TRBD1 matches at 9 bases. V was pared by 4 bases and J by 12 bases, with 9 bases of the junction left unmatched. This CDR3 contains 13 residues. Germline CDR1 is MNHEY and CDR2 is SMNVEV (reference sequence). The DNA of the CDR3 is TGTGCCAGCAGTTCGGGGACAGGGAGGGTAAACACCTTC. This codes for CASSSGTGRVNTF.

Only a few counts were recorded for this clone. V and J are TRBV18 and TRBJ1-4, with no clear D. This CDR3 region has 15 residues. Germline V gene lookup returns CDR1 KGHSH and CDR2 LQKENI. Trimming left V 4 bases short and J 7 bases short, with 16 bases between. The CDR3 region is CASSLRVVRGEKLFF. The DNA for the CDR3 is TGTGCCAGCTCACTACGTGTCGTCCGGGGTGAAAAACTGTTTTTT.

The V gene is TRBV28, the J gene TRBJ2-2, with 10 positions matching TRBD2. The CDR3 spans 19 residues. Germline lookup yields CDR1 MDHEN and CDR2 SYDVKM. With V trimmed by 3 bases and J by 0 bases, 10 bases remained unmatched. CDR3 region: CASSFGGTSGKANTGELFF. The CDR3 DNA reads as TGTGCCAGCAGTTTTGGGGGTACTAGCGGGAAAGCGAACACCGGGGAGCTGTTTTTT.

In this sample, this clone turned up a few times. The CDR3 DNA is TGTGCCAGCAGCTATCGAGACCACGAGCAGTTCTTC. Translation: CASSYRDHEQFF. The genes are TRBV7-6 and TRBJ2-1, with unresolved D. Trimming cost V 4 bases and J 10 bases, with 11 bases left between them. The CDR3 covers 12 residues. Germline-derived CDR1 and CDR2 are SGHVS and FNYEAQ.

The J gene is TRBJ2-4, the V gene TRBV5-2; the table's D call, TRBD1, was not checked against the DNA. TRBV5-2 is a listed pseudogene. The CDR3 spans 14 residues. DNA for the CDR3: TGTGCCAGCAGCCAAGACAGGGCTTCGGGCATTCAGTACTTC. As protein: CASSQDRASGIQYF.

This chain links TRBV19 with TRBJ1-4; D is uncertain. This CDR3 comprises 13 residues. The V end lost 6 bases, the J end lost 7 bases, and 12 bases lay between the germline ends. CDR1 LNHDA and CDR2 SQIVND come from the germline V gene (reference sequence). The CDR3 sequence: CASSLTGSEKLFF. Here the CDR3 DNA reads TGTGCCAGTAGCCTAACGGGTAGTGAAAAACTGTTTTTT.

This clone was counted only a few times. Other DNA sequences in the sample encode the same CDR3. This chain joins TRBV5-1 and TRBJ2-5; TRBD2 might be the D (5 bases). This CDR3 has 11 amino acids. Looked up from germline, CDR1 is SGHRS and CDR2 is YFSETQ. V lost 4 bases and J 4 bases, leaving 5 bases between the germline ends. CDR3 bases: TGCGCCAGCAGCCGGGGAGAGACCCAGTACTTC. This encodes CASSRGETQYF.

This chain links TRBV6-1 with TRBJ1-1, with TRBD1 matching 7 bases. V gave up 7 bases and J gave up 4 bases; unmatched junction bases: 9. Looked up from germline, CDR1 is MNHNS and CDR2 is SASEGT. This CDR3 comprises 14 residues. The CDR3 DNA reads as TGTGCCAGCAATAATCCAGGGGGGATCACTGAAGCTTTCTTT. Protein: CASNNPGGITEAFF.

This chain joins TRBV27 and TRBJ2-1; D gene unclear. The CDR3 runs to 15 residues. Germline values: CDR1 MNHEY, CDR2 SMNVEV (reference sequence). V was clipped by 3 bases and J by 0 bases, with 9 bases between them. The CDR3 is CASSLAKASYNEQFF. Here the CDR3 DNA reads TGTGCCAGCAGTTTGGCTAAAGCCTCCTACAATGAGCAGTTCTTC.

This sequence joins TRBV28 and TRBJ2-3; 10 bases fit TRBD1. From germline, CDR1 is MDHEN and CDR2 SYDVKM. This CDR3 has 15 amino acids. With 2 bases clipped from V and 3 bases from J, the junction kept 2 bases outside the gene matches. CDR3 protein: CASSLAGQGTDTQYF. In DNA, the CDR3 is TGTGCCAGCAGTTTAGCGGGACAGGGGACAGATACGCAGTATTTT.

Worth noting for this clone: A read error may produce the germline difference seen at one junction end. The chain joins TRBV29-1 to TRBJ2-7, with D perhaps matching TRBD1 (5 bases). The CDR3 is 12 amino acids. CDR1 is SQVTM, CDR2 ANQGSEA, per germline. DNA for the CDR3: TGCAGCGTTCAAGACAGCGCTTACGAGCAGTACTTC. Translated: CSVQDSAYEQYF.

V gene TRBV2 combines with J gene TRBJ2-2; TRBD2 aligns across 12 bases. Germline trimming cut 6 bases from V and 6 bases from J; bases unmatched to any gene: 2. The CDR3 has 14 amino acids. Germline V CDR1 and CDR2: SNHLY, FYNNEI. This CDR3 is CASRTSGSSGELFF. CDR3 nucleotide sequence: TGTGCCAGCAGGACTAGCGGGAGCTCCGGGGAGCTGTTTTTT.

A remark on this clone: A far more abundant clone sits one base away, making this likely a read error. Other DNA sequences within the sample encode an identical CDR3. The chain uses TRBV7-9 and TRBJ1-3; D not resolved. The V gene lost 0 bases and the J gene lost 1 base, with 4 bases spanning the gap. The CDR3 runs to 14 residues. Germline V lookup: CDR1 SEHNR, CDR2 FQNEAQ (reference sequence). CDR3 loop: CASSLAASGNTIYF. For the CDR3, the DNA is TGTGCCAGCAGCTTAGCGGCATCTGGAAACACCATATATTTT.

In its sample, this clone was seen once. The CDR3: CASRTQGAGEKLFF. CDR3 nucleotides: TGTGCCAGCAGAACTCAGGGGGCAGGCGAAAAACTGTTTTTT. The genes are TRBV4-2 and TRBJ1-4; TRBD1 matches at 8 bases. V gave up 6 bases and J gave up 8 bases; unmatched junction bases: 8. Germline CDR1 LGHNA, CDR2 YNFKEQ. CDR3 size: 14 residues.

In its sample, this clone was seen once. The chain links TRBV28 to TRBJ1-2; D is perhaps TRBD1 (6 bases). The CDR3 is 15 residues long. The germline CDR1 and CDR2 sequences are MDHEN and SYDVKM. Trimming removed 6 bases at V and 4 bases at J, with 18 bases between. In nucleotides, the CDR3 is TGTGCCAGCAGGGCAGGCAGGGGACCCGTCTATGGCTACACCTTC. Residues: CASRAGRGPVYGYTF.

This clone was observed at least ten times. The chain joins TRBV9 to TRBJ2-2; the D call may be TRBD1 or TRBD2 (5 bases each). The germline V gene has CDR1 SGDLS and CDR2 YYNGEE. The CDR3 totals 16 residues. Between the trimmed V and J ends, which lost 4 bases and 2 bases, there was a span of 15 bases. The CDR3 region has the DNA TGTGCCAGCAGCACCCGTGGGGGTAGTAACACCGGGGAGCTGTTTTTT. Protein sequence: CASSTRGGSNTGELFF.

The CDR3 is CASSLSQVSTDTQYF. CDR3 nucleotide sequence: TGTGCCAGCAGTTTGTCACAAGTATCCACAGATACGCAGTATTTT. The rearrangement joins TRBV28 to TRBJ2-3; D remains unclear. The CDR3 has 15 amino acids. Germline V gene lookup returns CDR1 MDHEN and CDR2 SYDVKM. Trimming took 3 bases from V and 2 from J, leaving 12 bases between them.

This clone appeared a few times. V usage is TRBV11-1 and J usage is TRBJ2-2; no definite D call. Germline CDR1 is SGHAT and CDR2 is FQDESV (reference sequence). Trimming took 4 bases from V and 8 from J, leaving 14 bases between them. This CDR3 is 14 amino acids long. For the CDR3, the DNA is TGTGCCAGCAGCTCCCCGGGCCCGAGGGGGGAGCTGTTTTTT. This encodes CASSSPGPRGELFF.

This chain joins TRBV5-1 and TRBJ2-5, with 8 bases lining up with TRBD2. Per germline, CDR1 SGHRS and CDR2 YFSETQ. CDR3 length equals 16 residues. V shed 5 bases, J shed 2 bases, and the junction held 11 bases outside the gene matches. Here the CDR3 reads CASSPPGLGPQETQYF. DNA for the CDR3: TGCGCCAGCAGTCCGCCGGGACTAGGACCTCAAGAGACCCAGTACTTC.

The table lists this clone with a few counts. The gene calls are TRBV7-2 and TRBJ2-7, with D perhaps TRBD2 (5 bases). Trimming left V 0 bases short and J 0 bases short, with 9 bases between. CDR1 SGHTA and CDR2 FQGNSA come from the germline V gene. The CDR3 has 15 residues. CDR3 nucleotides: TGTGCCAGCAGCTTAGCGGCGGGCGTCTCCTACGAGCAGTACTTC. Encoded protein: CASSLAAGVSYEQYF.

This clone occurred many times. This same CDR3 is encoded by further DNA sequences in the sample. V and J are TRBV11-1 and TRBJ2-4, with D tentatively TRBD2 (6 bases). CDR3 length: 13 residues. The V and J ends lost 2 bases and 5 bases respectively, with 7 bases between them. The germline V gene has CDR1 SGHAT and CDR2 FQDESV (reference sequence). The CDR3 bases are TGTGCCAGCAGCTTATCGGGAGAAAACATTCAGTACTTC. Its protein product is CASSLSGENIQYF.

This clone was counted a single time. This chain uses TRBV7-2 with TRBJ2-7, with D perhaps TRBD2 (5 bases). V was trimmed by 5 bases and J by 5 bases, leaving 13 bases between them. The CDR3 consists of 13 residues. Looked up from germline, CDR1 is SGHTA and CDR2 is FQGNSA. The DNA of the CDR3 is TGTGCCAGCAGCAAAACTAGTTCCCACGAGCAGTACTTC. Its translation: CASSKTSSHEQYF.

The CDR3 here is CASSPGLAGSGSYNEQFF. The DNA for the CDR3 is TGCGCCAGCAGCCCGGGACTAGCGGGATCGGGCTCCTACAATGAGCAGTTCTTC. V is TRBV5-1 and J is TRBJ2-1; TRBD2 agrees at 13 bases. Trimming removed 4 bases from V and 0 bases from J; junction bases left unmatched: 7. CDR3 length: 18 amino acids. Looked up from germline, CDR1 is SGHRS and CDR2 is YFSETQ.

This clone was picked up a small number of times. The chain combines TRBV4-1 with TRBJ2-4; D gene unclear. Germline CDR1 and CDR2: MGHRA and YSYEKL. V lost 4 bases and J 6 bases, leaving 19 bases between the germline ends. The CDR3 contains 16 residues. The DNA for the CDR3 is TGCGCCAGCAGCCGTGTTGGCTCGCCTCTCAGAAACATTCAGTACTTC. Its translation is CASSRVGSPLRNIQYF.

This clone was detected once. This rearrangement joins TRBV18 to TRBJ2-7; 11 bases agree with TRBD2. This CDR3 has 16 amino acids. The germline V gene has CDR1 KGHSH and CDR2 LQKENI. V was clipped by 3 bases and J by 2 bases; unmatched bases: 6. Here the CDR3 reads CASSPRLAGHAYEQYF. The CDR3 bases are TGTGCCAGCTCACCGAGACTAGCGGGGCACGCCTACGAGCAGTACTTC. Full variable domain (remainder filled in from reference TRBV18 and TRBJ2-7): NAGVMQNPRHLVRRRGQEARLRCSPMKGHSHVYWYRQLPEEGLKFMVYLQKENIIDESGMPKERFSAEFPKEGPSILRIQQVVRGDSAAYFCASSPRLAGHAYEQYFGPGTRLTVT.

This sequence joins TRBV11-2 and TRBJ2-5, with D perhaps TRBD1 (6 bases). Trimming took 5 bases from V and 5 from J, leaving 15 bases between them. Germline V gives CDR1 SGHAT, CDR2 FQNNGV. This CDR3 region has 14 residues. The CDR3 reads CASSPPAQGETQYF. CDR3 DNA sequence: TGTGCCAGCAGCCCACCAGCTCAGGGGGAGACCCAGTACTTC.